The 3 T cell receptor beta chains below come from one sample, sequenced in a study of shared clonotypes between healthy human individuals (dated by TCRdb to 2019 to 2021). Receptor amplification or capture employed the immunoSEQ multiplex PCR assay. In TCRdb, the immuneACCESS table is reduced to in-frame sequences with V and J assigned. These tables do not hold every clone; where another copy was compared, an unresolved V gene accounts for under half, and the others remain unexplained. Present in this sample are over a million clones, around 82% of which were seen just once. The top ten hold 0.6% to 0.75% of the sample. The sample taken for sequencing was memory CD4+ T cells from PBMCs. Taken with the paper, the label for cell subset or site translates to: CD45RA-negative fraction. These receptors originate from a man between 18 and 35 years old in good health. Some clones in this sample may be carry-over from other donors' samples.

The chain combines TRBV5-6 with TRBJ2-7, with 8 bases that match TRBD1. V dropped 1 base and J dropped 6; count of bases not matched to a gene: 0. This CDR3 contains 12 residues. Germline V gives CDR1 SGHDT, CDR2 YYEEEE. The CDR3 DNA reads TGTGCCAGCAGCTTGACAGGGGGCGAGCAGTACTTC. Protein sequence: CASSLTGGEQYF.

This clone was recorded a few times. The final CDR3 position lacks the conserved phenylalanine or tryptophan, pointing to a likely read error. V usage is TRBV29-1 and J usage is TRBJ1-5; D is ambiguous. Trimming pared 5 bases from V and 4 bases from J, leaving 9 bases between. CDR1 SQVTM and CDR2 ANQGSEA come from the germline V gene. This CDR3 is 12 amino acids long. The CDR3 DNA is TGCAGCGTTTCACAGCAAAATCAGCCCCAGCATTGT. Its translation: CSVSQQNQPQHC.

This clone was detected only once. A much bigger clone sits one base away, suggesting this may be a read error. The V and J genes are TRBV6-5 and TRBJ1-2; unclear D gene. The length of the CDR3 is 12 residues. Germline V gene sequence: CDR1 MNHEY, CDR2 SVGAGI. V was clipped by 1 base and J by 4 bases, with 4 bases between them. The CDR3 region is CASSYWGYGYTF. The CDR3 region has the DNA TGTGCCAGCAGTTACTGGGGCTATGGCTACACCTTC.